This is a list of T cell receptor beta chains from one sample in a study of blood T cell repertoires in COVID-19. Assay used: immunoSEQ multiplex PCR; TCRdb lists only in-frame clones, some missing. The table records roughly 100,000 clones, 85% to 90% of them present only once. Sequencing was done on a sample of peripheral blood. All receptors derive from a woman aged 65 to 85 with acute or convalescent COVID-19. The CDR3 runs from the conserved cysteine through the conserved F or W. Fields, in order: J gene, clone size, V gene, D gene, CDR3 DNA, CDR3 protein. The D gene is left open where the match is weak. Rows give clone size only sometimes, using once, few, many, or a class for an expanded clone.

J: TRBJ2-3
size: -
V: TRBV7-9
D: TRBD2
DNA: TGTGCCAGCAGCTTAGCTAGACTAGCGGGGGGCACAGATACGCAGTATTTT
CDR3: CASSLARLAGGTDTQYF

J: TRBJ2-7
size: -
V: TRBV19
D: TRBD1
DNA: TGTGCCAGTAGCCCTGACAGGGTAGGGATCCACGAGCAGTACTTC
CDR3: CASSPDRVGIHEQYF

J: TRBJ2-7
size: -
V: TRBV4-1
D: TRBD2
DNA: TGCGCCAGCAGCCAAGAGGTGCGGGGGGCTCTGTACGAGCAGTACTTC
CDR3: CASSQEVRGALYEQYF

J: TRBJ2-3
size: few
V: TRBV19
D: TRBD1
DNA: TGTGCCAGTAGGGACAGGGGGAAGGCAGATACGCAGTATTTT
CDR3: CASRDRGKADTQYF

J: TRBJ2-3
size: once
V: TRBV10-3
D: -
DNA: TGTGCCATCAGTAGGTTTGGGCTAGCCCTTACCCGAGGAGGCACAGATACGCAGTATTTT
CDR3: CAISRFGLALTRGGTDTQYF

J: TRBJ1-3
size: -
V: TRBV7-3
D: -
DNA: TGTGCCAGCAGCCAAAATGGGCGTTCTGGAAACACCATATATTTT
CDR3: CASSQNGRSGNTIYF

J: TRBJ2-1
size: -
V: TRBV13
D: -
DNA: TGTGCCAGCAGCTTATCGTCGAGTAGCTCCTACAATGAGCAGTTCTTC
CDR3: CASSLSSSSSYNEQFF

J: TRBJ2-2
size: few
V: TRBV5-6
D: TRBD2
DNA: TGTGCCAGCAGCTTTTGGCGGGAGCCCCCTACCGGGGAGCTGTTTTTT
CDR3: CASSFWREPPTGELFF

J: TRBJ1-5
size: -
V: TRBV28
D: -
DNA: TGTGCCAGCAGTTCATATGGAGGGAATCAGCCCCAGCATTTT
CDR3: CASSSYGGNQPQHF

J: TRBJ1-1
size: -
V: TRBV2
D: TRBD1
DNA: TGTGCCAGCCGTGGGGGACAGGTCAGGTTGGCGAACACTGAAGCTTTCTTT
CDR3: CASRGGQVRLANTEAFF

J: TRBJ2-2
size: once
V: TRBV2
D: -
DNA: TGTGCTACCCGAGGCGGCGGGGAGCTGTTTTTT
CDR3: CATRGGGELFF

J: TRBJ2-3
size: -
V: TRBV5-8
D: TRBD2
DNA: TGTGCCAGCAGCTTAGGCGGGAGATATTTAGATACGCAGTATTTT
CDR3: CASSLGGRYLDTQYF

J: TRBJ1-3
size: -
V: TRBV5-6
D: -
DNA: TGTGCCAGCAGCTTGGTTAACAGCCTCTCTGGAAACACCATATATTTT
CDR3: CASSLVNSLSGNTIYF

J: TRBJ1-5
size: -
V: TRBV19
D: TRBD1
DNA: TGTGCCACGGGACAGGGATCCAATCAGCCCCAGCATTTT
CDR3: CATGQGSNQPQHF

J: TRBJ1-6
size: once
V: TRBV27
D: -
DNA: TGTGCCAGCACCTCTCCGCGGGGGAATTCACCCCTCCACTTT
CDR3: CASTSPRGNSPLHF

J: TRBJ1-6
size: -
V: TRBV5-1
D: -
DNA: TGCGCCAGCAGCTTGGAGTGGCGGGATAATTCACCCCTCCACTTT
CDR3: CASSLEWRDNSPLHF

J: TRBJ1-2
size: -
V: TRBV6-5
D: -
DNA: TGTGCCAGCAGACAGGCGAACTATGGCTACACCTTC
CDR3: CASRQANYGYTF

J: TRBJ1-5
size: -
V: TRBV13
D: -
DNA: TGTGCCAGCAGCTCTAGGGGTTTAGATCAGCCCCAGCATTTT
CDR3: CASSSRGLDQPQHF

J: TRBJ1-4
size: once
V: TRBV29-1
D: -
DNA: TGCAGCGTTGTTGAGGGCGGTGAAAAACTGTTTTTT
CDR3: CSVVEGGEKLFF

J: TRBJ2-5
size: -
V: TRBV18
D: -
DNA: TGTGCCAGCTCACCTGGGACACCCAAAGAGACCCAGTACTTC
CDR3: CASSPGTPKETQYF

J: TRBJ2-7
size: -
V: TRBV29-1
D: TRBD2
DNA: TGCAGCGTTGCGTATACTAGCGGGAGTCCCTACGAGCAGTACTTC
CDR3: CSVAYTSGSPYEQYF

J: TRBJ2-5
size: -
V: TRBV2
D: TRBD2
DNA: TGTGCCAGCATAATCCCGGCGGGAGCGGCAGAGACCCAGTACTTC
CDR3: CASIIPAGAAETQYF

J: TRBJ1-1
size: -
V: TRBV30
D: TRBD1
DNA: TGTGCCGGGGGGACAGGACCACGGACCGAAGCTTTCTTT
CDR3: CAGGTGPRTEAFF

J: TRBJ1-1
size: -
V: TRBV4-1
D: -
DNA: TGCGCCAGCAGCCAAGAGGGGGGACGGGTGAACACTGAAGCTTTCTTT
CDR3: CASSQEGGRVNTEAFF